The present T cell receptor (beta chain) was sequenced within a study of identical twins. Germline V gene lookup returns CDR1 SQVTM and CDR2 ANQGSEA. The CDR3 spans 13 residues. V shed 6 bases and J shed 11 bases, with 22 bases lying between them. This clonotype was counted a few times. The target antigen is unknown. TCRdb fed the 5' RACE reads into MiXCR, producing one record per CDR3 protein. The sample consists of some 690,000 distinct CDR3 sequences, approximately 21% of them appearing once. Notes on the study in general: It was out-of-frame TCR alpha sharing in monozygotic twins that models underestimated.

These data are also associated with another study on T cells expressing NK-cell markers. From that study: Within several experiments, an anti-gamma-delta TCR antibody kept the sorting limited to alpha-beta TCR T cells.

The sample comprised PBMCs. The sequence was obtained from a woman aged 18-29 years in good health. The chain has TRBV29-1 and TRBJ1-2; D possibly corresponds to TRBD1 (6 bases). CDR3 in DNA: TGCAGCGTCGACCGGGGGGGCCGCATGCGGTACACCTTC. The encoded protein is CSVDRGGRMRYTF. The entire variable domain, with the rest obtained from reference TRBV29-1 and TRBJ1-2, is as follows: SAVISQKPSRDICQRGTSLTIQCQVDSQVTMMFWYRQQPGQSLTLIATANQGSEATYESGFVIDKFPISRPNLTFSTLTVSNMSPEDSSIYLCSVDRGGRMRYTFGSGTRLTVV.